The 20 T cell receptor beta chains below all came from one sample that was sequenced in a study of blood T cells in healthy people across ages. Together with a sample-barcoded 5' primer, a J-beta primer mix was included in a second PCR lasting about 6 to 12 cycles. MiXCR, applied by TCRdb to the 5' RACE reads, yields one record per CDR3 protein. The table shows about 640,000 distinct CDR3 sequences, with approximately 50% occurring only once. Sequencing was carried out using blood. These receptors originate from a man in his sixties in good health.

This clonotype appeared once. The junction departs from the called germline gene at one end, perhaps through a read error. The chain uses TRBV2 and TRBJ2-2; 7 nucleotides match TRBD1. The germline CDR1 and CDR2 sequences are SNHLY and FYNNEI. The CDR3 is 14 residues long. The CDR3 region has the DNA TGTGCCAGCACCGGACAGGTTGACACCGGGGTGCTGTTTTTT. It translates to CASTGQVDTGVLFF.

The CDR3 region has the DNA TGTGCCAGCAGCTTTGGGACTAGCGGGGGTGGGAAGACCCAGTACTTC. Protein product: CASSFGTSGGGKTQYF. This chain joins TRBV7-2 and TRBJ2-4; 14 bases align to TRBD2. The tail of the sequence fits TRBJ2-5 better, so the J call may be wrong. The V gene's germline CDR1 is SGHTA and CDR2 FQGNSA. The CDR3 extends over 16 amino acids.

The chain is built from TRBV20-1 and TRBJ1-2; TRBD1 matches at 8 bases. The germline CDR1 and CDR2 sequences are DFQATT and SNEGSKA (reference sequence). The CDR3 sequence is 14 residues long. V dropped 3 bases and J dropped 4; count of bases not matched to a gene: 7. The CDR3 DNA reads as TGCAGTGCTAGGGGACAGGCTCGGGGCTATGGCTACACCTTC. It yields the protein CSARGQARGYGYTF.

V and J are TRBV3-1 and TRBJ2-1, with D tentatively TRBD2 (5 bases). CDR3 size: 15 residues. V was pared by 4 bases and J by 0 bases, with 10 bases between. Germline V gene lookup returns CDR1 LGHDT and CDR2 YNNKEL (reference sequence). This CDR3 is CASSPTRDSYNEQFF. The DNA for the CDR3 is TGTGCCAGCAGCCCAACCCGGGACTCCTACAATGAGCAGTTCTTC.

The chain recombines TRBV7-6 with TRBJ2-5; D gene ambiguous. This CDR3 spans 14 amino acids. The V gene lost 2 bases and the J gene lost 6 bases, with 13 bases spanning the gap. Germline-derived CDR1 and CDR2 are SGHVS and FNYEAQ. CDR3 amino acids: CASSLSTNQKTQYF. The CDR3 DNA sequence: TGTGCCAGCAGCTTATCCACTAACCAGAAGACCCAGTACTTC.

This clonotype was seen more than once but under ten times. V usage is TRBV7-2 and J usage is TRBJ1-6; D might be TRBD1 (5 bases). The CDR3 runs to 16 residues. Germline V gene lookup returns CDR1 SGHTA and CDR2 FQGNSA. Trimming took 5 bases from V and 2 from J, leaving 13 bases between them. In nucleotides, the CDR3 is TGTGCCAGCAGCACTCCTTCAGGGACCTATAATTCACCCCTCCACTTT. It specifies CASSTPSGTYNSPLHF.

CDR3 residues: CASSSGQGAGYGYTF. The CDR3, as DNA: TGTGCCAGCAGCTCCGGACAGGGGGCCGGCTATGGCTACACCTTC. V is TRBV7-9 and J is TRBJ1-2; 11 nucleotides align to TRBD1. Germline V gives CDR1 SEHNR, CDR2 FQNEAQ (reference sequence). This CDR3 region has 15 residues. V trimming: 4 bases; J trimming: 4 bases; junction bases outside the gene matches: 5.

Written as DNA, the CDR3 is TGTGCCAGCAGCGCTACAGGAGCCTTTTTCCTGAATGGCTACACCTTC. This sequence encodes CASSATGAFFLNGYTF. V and J are TRBV5-6 and TRBJ1-2; a weak D match, TRBD1 (5 bases). The germline V gene has CDR1 SGHDT and CDR2 YYEEEE. With 4 bases removed from V and 6 bases from J, the gap between germline ends came to 22 bases. The CDR3 length is 16 residues.

The J gene is TRBJ2-5, the V gene TRBV5-5; D gene uncertain. The CDR3 totals 17 residues. V was trimmed by 1 base and J by 2 bases, leaving 18 bases between them. Looked up from germline, CDR1 is SGHKS and CDR2 is YYEKEE (reference sequence). CDR3 DNA sequence: TGTGCCAGCAGCTTGAATGTTTGGCCGGCTGCTCAAGAGACCCAGTACTTC. This codes for CASSLNVWPAAQETQYF.

In this sample, this clonotype turned up a few times. The chain has TRBV5-1 and TRBJ2-4, with 7 bases aligning to TRBD1. Germline V gene lookup returns CDR1 SGHRS and CDR2 YFSETQ. The CDR3 covers 19 residues. With V trimmed by 3 bases and J by 1 base, 16 bases remained unmatched. The CDR3 DNA is TGCGCCAGCAGCTCATACTATAGTCACAGGGGACCTGCCAAAAACATTCAGTACTTC. Translation: CASSSYYSHRGPAKNIQYF.

The chain employs TRBV7-9 and TRBJ2-4; D is unresolved. V dropped 1 base and J dropped 6 bases, with 4 bases sitting between them. The CDR3 runs to 12 residues. Looked up from germline, CDR1 is SEHNR and CDR2 is FQNEAQ (reference sequence). The CDR3 region is CASSLDINIQYF. The CDR3 DNA reads as TGTGCCAGCAGCTTAGACATAAACATTCAGTACTTC.

The genes are TRBV5-1 and TRBJ1-2, with D perhaps TRBD1 (6 bases). V was shortened by 0 bases and J by 4 bases, with 13 bases between the two germline ends. The CDR3 is 15 amino acids. The V gene's germline CDR1 is SGHRS and CDR2 YFSETQ. This CDR3 reads CASSLEPQGGYGYTF. The CDR3 DNA sequence: TGCGCCAGCAGCTTGGAGCCCCAAGGGGGCTATGGCTACACCTTC.

A note on this clonotype: Germline and junction disagree at one end, which may indicate a read error. The genes are TRBV7-7 and TRBJ2-5, with 9 positions matching TRBD1. The CDR3 runs to 15 residues. Germline V gene lookup returns CDR1 SSHAT and CDR2 FNYEAQ (reference sequence). CDR3 loop: CANSSDRGSGETQYF. DNA for the CDR3: TGTGCCAACAGCTCGGACAGGGGCTCAGGGGAGACCCAGTACTTC. The full variable domain, with the rest looked up from reference TRBV7-7 and TRBJ2-5, is GAGVSQSPRYKVTKRGQDVTLRCDPISSHATLYWYQQALGQGPEFLTYFNYEAQPDKSGLPSDRFSAERPEGSISTLTIQRTEQRDSAMYRCANSSDRGSGETQYFGPGTRLLVL.

The chain joins TRBV20-1 to TRBJ2-7; 7 bases are a match to TRBD2. The J call may be wrong; the DNA end is better matched by TRBJ2-5. CDR1 is DFQATT and CDR2 is SNEGSKA in the germline V gene (reference sequence). The CDR3 covers 14 residues. The CDR3 DNA sequence: TGCAGTGCTAGAGATCCAAGGGGCGGGGGGACCCAGTACTTC. Its protein is CSARDPRGGGTQYF.

The CDR3 sequence is CASSSGVNQETQYF. The CDR3 DNA is TGTGCCAGCAGTTCTGGGGTAAACCAAGAGACCCAGTACTTC. The V gene is TRBV28, the J gene TRBJ2-5; D gene ambiguous. The V gene lost 4 bases and the J gene lost 0 bases, with 9 bases spanning the gap. The CDR3 is 14 residues long. Germline CDR1 is MDHEN and CDR2 is SYDVKM.

The CDR3 is CASAKMEYNEQFF. CDR3 sequence (DNA): TGTGCCAGCGCAAAAATGGAATACAATGAGCAGTTCTTC. The rearrangement uses TRBV12-3 or TRBV12-4 and TRBJ2-1; the D is unclear. The ends were cut back, 8 bases at V and 4 bases at J, with 12 bases in the middle. This CDR3 has 13 amino acids.

This chain links TRBV20-1 with TRBJ2-4, with D unclear. The CDR3 consists of 17 residues. Looked up from germline, CDR1 is DFQATT and CDR2 is SNEGSKA (reference sequence). V lost 3 bases to trimming and J lost 3 bases, with 21 bases between them. DNA for the CDR3: TGCAGTGCTAGCGTGGCATTTATTGGGTCTTACAAAAACATTCAGTACTTC. Translating gives CSASVAFIGSYKNIQYF.

V usage is TRBV5-6 and J usage is TRBJ2-1, with D hard to call. The CDR3 covers 15 residues. Trimming cost V 3 bases and J 0 bases, with 10 bases left between them. Germline lookup yields CDR1 SGHDT and CDR2 YYEEEE. The CDR3 DNA reads as TGTGCCAGCAGCTCCCCCGCGAGCTCCTACAATGAGCAGTTCTTC. Translation gives CASSSPASSYNEQFF.

V and J are TRBV20-1 and TRBJ1-5, with no clear D. Germline V gives CDR1 DFQATT, CDR2 SNEGSKA (reference sequence). The CDR3 is made up of 13 amino acids. The V gene lost 3 bases and the J gene lost 4 bases, with 10 bases spanning the gap. Here the CDR3 DNA reads TGCAGTGCTAGGAGGGAGGGAAATCAGCCCCAGCATTTT. Translation: CSARREGNQPQHF.

This chain uses TRBV11-2 with TRBJ2-5, with a weak D call TRBD2 (6 bases). V was shortened by 0 bases and J by 4 bases, with 15 bases between the two germline ends. From germline, CDR1 is SGHAT and CDR2 FQNNGV. This CDR3 has 16 amino acids. This chain's CDR3 is CASSLDVRAGRETQYF. The CDR3 DNA reads TGTGCCAGCAGCTTAGATGTCAGGGCGGGGAGAGAGACCCAGTACTTC. Using reference TRBV11-2 and TRBJ2-5 for the parts outside the CDR3, the full variable domain is EAGVAQSPRYKIIEKRQSVAFWCNPISGHATLYWYQQILGQGPKLLIQFQNNGVVDDSQLPKDRFSAERLKGVDSTLKIQPAKLEDSAVYLCASSLDVRAGRETQYFGPGTRLLVL.